These 5 T cell receptor beta chains were sequenced from one sample in a study of blood T cells in healthy people across ages. The use of a sample-barcoded 5' primer and a J-beta primer mix characterized a second PCR of roughly 7 to 11 cycles. TCRdb independently ran MiXCR on the 5' RACE reads; one entry per CDR3 protein. The sample has about 1,400,000 distinct CDR3 sequences, approximately 40% seen once. The source material was blood. These receptors were obtained from a woman under 30 in good health.

J is TRBJ2-7 and V is TRBV18, with TRBD2 as a possible D gene (6 bases). The germline V and J ends were trimmed by 5 bases and 3 bases, with 11 bases remaining between them. The CDR3 spans 13 residues. Germline V gene data show CDR1 as KGHSH and CDR2 as LQKENI. The CDR3 sequence: CASSSPGDYEQYF. The CDR3 DNA reads TGTGCCAGCTCATCTCCGGGGGACTACGAGCAGTACTTC.

The chain carries TRBV6-1 and TRBJ1-2, with D possibly being TRBD1 (5 bases). The CDR3 is 12 amino acids. In germline, CDR1 is MNHNS, CDR2 SASEGT. V lost 6 bases and J lost 6, with 11 bases in between. The CDR3 sequence: CASRPGWDGYTF. In DNA, the CDR3 is TGTGCCAGCAGGCCAGGGTGGGATGGCTACACCTTC.

About this clonotype itself: The germline gene is not matched at one end of the junction; a read error may be the cause. The V and J genes are TRBV7-9 and TRBJ2-3; D possibly corresponds to TRBD2 (5 bases). CDR3 length: 15 residues. Germline V lookup: CDR1 SEHNR, CDR2 FQNEAQ (reference sequence). The CDR3 DNA reads as TGTGCCAGCAGCAATCCAGCGGACCGCACGGATACGCAGTATTTT. This encodes CASSNPADRTDTQYF.

The chain employs TRBV7-2 and TRBJ2-2; D ambiguous. Germline CDR1 and CDR2: SGHTA and FQGNSA. Trimming removed 4 bases at V and 3 bases at J, with 9 bases between. This CDR3 has 14 residues. Here the CDR3 reads CASSWTPDTGELFF. The CDR3 DNA reads TGTGCCAGCAGCTGGACCCCCGACACCGGGGAGCTGTTTTTT.

This clonotype was seen only a few times. The genes are TRBV20-1 and TRBJ1-5; D is possibly TRBD1 (5 bases). The CDR3 runs to 15 residues. Germline CDR1 DFQATT, CDR2 SNEGSKA (reference sequence). V was trimmed by 5 bases and J by 2 bases, leaving 16 bases between them. The CDR3 loop reads CSAPPGGAGNQPQHF. The DNA of the CDR3 is TGCAGTGCTCCCCCGGGAGGGGCGGGCAATCAGCCCCAGCATTTT.